This paragraph reports one TCR beta chain. These data belong to a study of blood T cell repertoires in COVID-19. Study-wide background: T cells, B-cell-depleted T cells, or PBMCs supplied cDNA or gDNA.

Original processing notes: Estimated nucleated cell counts came from reference gene primer amplification. The repertoire was sequenced with immunoSEQ multiplex PCR; TCRdb's copy has only in-frame clones and lacks some. For V, J and clone size, that table is used; D and trimming come from the DNA. The sample includes 65,000 to 75,000 clones, 91% of them seen just once. CDR3 length: 16 residues. CDR1 and CDR2 from the germline V gene are LGHDT and YNNKEL (reference sequence). With 4 bases clipped from V and 2 bases from J, the junction kept 9 bases outside the gene matches. The sequenced sample consisted of peripheral blood. The source of this sequence is a human donor with active COVID-19. The donor label of this sample is uncertain. This sequence joins TRBV3-1 (or the pseudogene TRBV3-2) and TRBJ2-3, with 7 bases lining up with TRBD2. The CDR3 sequence is CASSPLRGGATDTQYF. Here the CDR3 DNA reads TGTGCCAGCAGCCCACTGCGGGGAGGGGCCACAGATACGCAGTATTTT.